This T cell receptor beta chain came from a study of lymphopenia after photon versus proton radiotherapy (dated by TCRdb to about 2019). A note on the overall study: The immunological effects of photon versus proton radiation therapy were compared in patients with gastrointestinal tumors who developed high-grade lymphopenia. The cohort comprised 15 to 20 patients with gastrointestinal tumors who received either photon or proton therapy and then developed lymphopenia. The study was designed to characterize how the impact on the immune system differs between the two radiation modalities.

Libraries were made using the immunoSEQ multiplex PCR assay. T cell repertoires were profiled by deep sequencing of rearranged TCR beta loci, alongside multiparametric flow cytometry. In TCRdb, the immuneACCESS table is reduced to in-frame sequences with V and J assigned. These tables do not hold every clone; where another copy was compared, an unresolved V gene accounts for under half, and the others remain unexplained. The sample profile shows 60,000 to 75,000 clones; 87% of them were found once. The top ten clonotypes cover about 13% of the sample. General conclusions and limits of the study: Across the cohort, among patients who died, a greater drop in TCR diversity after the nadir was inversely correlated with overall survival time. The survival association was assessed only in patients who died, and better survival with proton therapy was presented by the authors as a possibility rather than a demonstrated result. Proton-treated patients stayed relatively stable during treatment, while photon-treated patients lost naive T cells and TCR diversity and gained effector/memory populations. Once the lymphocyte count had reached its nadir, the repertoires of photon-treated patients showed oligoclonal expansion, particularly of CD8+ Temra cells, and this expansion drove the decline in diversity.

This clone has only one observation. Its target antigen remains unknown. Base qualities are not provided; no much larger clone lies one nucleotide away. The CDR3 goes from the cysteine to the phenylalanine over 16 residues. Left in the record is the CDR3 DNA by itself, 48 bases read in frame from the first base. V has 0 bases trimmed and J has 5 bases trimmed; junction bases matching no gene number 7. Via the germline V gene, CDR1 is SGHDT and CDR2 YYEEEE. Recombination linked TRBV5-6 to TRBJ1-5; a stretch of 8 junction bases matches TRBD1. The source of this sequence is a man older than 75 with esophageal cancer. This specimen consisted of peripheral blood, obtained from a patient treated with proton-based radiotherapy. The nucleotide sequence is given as TGTGCCAGCAGCTTGGGCCGCCAGGGGGCGCATCAGCCCCAGCATTTT. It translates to CASSLGRQGAHQPQHF.